The subject of this entry is one T cell receptor (beta chain). Some clones are missing from TCRdb's copy, which holds only in-frame ones; the method was immunoSEQ multiplex PCR. The sample lists about 64,000 clones; 91% were seen once. This record comes from a study of OX40 agonist ivuxolimab in advanced cancers. The germline V gene encodes CDR1 MGHRA and CDR2 YSYEKL. The ends were cut back, 0 bases at V and 3 bases at J, with 9 bases in the middle. The CDR3 is made up of 15 amino acids. The chain is built from TRBV4-1 and TRBJ1-5, with unresolved D. The TCR comes from an adult with an advanced solid tumor such as melanoma, head and neck, liver or kidney cancer. Source: CD4+ or CD8+ T cells sorted from blood, taken in a trial of the OX40 agonist ivuxolimab. DNA of the CDR3: TGCGCCAGCAGCCAAGATGGAGACAACAATCAGCCCCAGCATTTT. It specifies CASSQDGDNNQPQHF.